The 21 T cell receptor beta chains in this list originate from one sample, sequenced in a study of response to subunit inactivated influenza vaccine. Using its own MiXCR run on the RT-PCR reads, TCRdb lists one record per CDR3 protein. The sample consists of hundreds of thousands of distinct CDR3 sequences, around a fifth of them appearing once. Sequenced material: PBMCs from blood, taken approximately 22 months after vaccination. Receptors originate from a man aged 45 to 70 who received an inactivated influenza vaccine.

The gene calls are TRBV4-3 and TRBJ1-2; 11 bases map to TRBD1. There are 16 residues in the CDR3. Germline V gene lookup returns CDR1 LGHNA and CDR2 YSLEER. The J segment lost 5 bases and the V segment lost 0 bases, leaving 5 bases of the junction unmatched. CDR3 in DNA: TGCGCCAGCAGCCAAGATAGGACAGGGGGCTGGTATGGCTACACCTTC. Encoded protein: CASSQDRTGGWYGYTF.

This clonotype has ten or more counts. This chain connects TRBV28 to TRBJ2-5; D gene uncertain. CDR1 is MDHEN and CDR2 is SYDVKM in the germline V gene. Trimming left V 6 bases short and J 1 base short, with 15 bases between. The CDR3 is made up of 15 amino acids. CDR3 region: CASRRGPYSQETQYF. Written as DNA, the CDR3 is TGTGCCAGCAGACGCGGCCCGTACTCCCAAGAGACCCAGTACTTC.

This clonotype was counted a few times. Here the CDR3 reads CASSQDFRAAEAFF. DNA for the CDR3: TGCGCCAGCAGCCAAGATTTTCGGGCCGCTGAAGCTTTCTTT. The V call is TRBV4-3, the J call TRBJ1-1; D gene ambiguous. The germline V and J ends were trimmed by 0 bases and 6 bases, with 11 bases remaining between them. CDR1 is LGHNA, CDR2 YSLEER, per germline. This CDR3 spans 14 amino acids.

This sequence joins TRBV3-1 and TRBJ2-1; 10 bases line up with TRBD2. With V trimmed by 2 bases and J by 2 bases, 3 bases remained unmatched. CDR3 size: 16 residues. Germline assignment: CDR1 LGHDT and CDR2 YNNKEL (reference sequence). The CDR3 is CASSQLAGAPYNEQFF. The CDR3 bases are TGTGCCAGCAGCCAACTAGCGGGAGCCCCCTACAATGAGCAGTTCTTC.

The genes are TRBV29-1 and TRBJ1-2, with a weak D call TRBD1 (5 bases). CDR1 is SQVTM, CDR2 ANQGSEA, per germline. The CDR3 spans 13 residues. Trimming left V 4 bases short and J 2 bases short, with 11 bases between. Here the CDR3 DNA reads TGCAGCGTTGCAAGGGGATCCAACTATGGCTACACCTTC. It encodes CSVARGSNYGYTF.

This clonotype was recorded a few times. This chain connects TRBV5-4 to TRBJ2-2; weak D call: TRBD1 (5 bases). Trimming pared 2 bases from V and 6 bases from J, leaving 14 bases between. From germline, CDR1 is SGHNT and CDR2 YYREEE (reference sequence). The CDR3 totals 15 residues. The CDR3 spells CASSLGEESPGELFF. The CDR3 coding sequence is TGTGCCAGCAGCTTAGGGGAAGAAAGCCCCGGGGAGCTGTTTTTT.

The V and J genes are TRBV20-1 and TRBJ2-2; D unclear. The CDR3 has 14 amino acids. Per germline, CDR1 DFQATT and CDR2 SNEGSKA (reference sequence). Between the trimmed V and J ends, which lost 6 bases and 3 bases, there was a span of 14 bases. The CDR3 sequence: CSASERQHTGELFF. CDR3 DNA sequence: TGCAGTGCGTCCGAAAGGCAACACACCGGGGAGCTGTTTTTT.

CDR3 loop: CASSPTGRAAGELFF. CDR3 nucleotide sequence: TGTGCCAGCAGTCCGACCGGGCGGGCCGCCGGGGAGCTGTTTTTT. V gene TRBV12-3 or TRBV12-4 combines with J gene TRBJ2-2, with D possibly being TRBD2 (5 bases). This CDR3 region has 15 residues. Deletions cut 5 bases from V and 6 bases from J, with 16 bases between.

The rearrangement uses TRBV6-5 and TRBJ2-1; 8 bases are a match to TRBD2. CDR1 MNHEY and CDR2 SVGAGI come from the germline V gene. Losses at the gene ends were 2 bases for V and 6 bases for J; bases not matched to a gene: 3. The CDR3 covers 14 residues. This chain's CDR3 is CASSYGTSGNEQFF. The DNA of the CDR3 is TGTGCCAGCAGTTACGGAACTAGCGGCAATGAGCAGTTCTTC.

This chain joins TRBV7-6 and TRBJ1-1; tentative D call: TRBD1 (5 bases). In germline, CDR1 is SGHVS, CDR2 FNYEAQ. Trimming shortened V by 5 bases and J by 1 base, and 11 bases separated the two germline ends. The CDR3 totals 14 residues. The CDR3 DNA sequence: TGTGCCAGCAGCGAGATGGGGACGAACACTGAAGCTTTCTTT. Its translation: CASSEMGTNTEAFF.

Concerning this clonotype: Sequence at one end of the junction differs from germline and may be a read error. For the CDR3, the DNA is TGTGCCAGCATCAAACATACTAGCACAGATTCGCAGTATTTT. Its protein product is CASIKHTSTDSQYF. The chain has TRBV7-9 and TRBJ2-3; tentatively, D is TRBD2 (6 bases). CDR1 is SEHNR and CDR2 is FQNEAQ in the germline V gene (reference sequence). The CDR3 sequence is 14 residues long.

The genes are TRBV11-1 and TRBJ1-3; 7 nucleotides line up with TRBD1. Germline lookup yields CDR1 SGHAT and CDR2 FQDESV (reference sequence). The trim removed 3 bases at V and 0 bases at J, leaving 8 bases unmatched. CDR3 length: 17 residues. The CDR3 DNA is TGTGCCAGCAGCTTTCGGACAGGCTTGAACTCTGGAAACACCATATATTTT. Protein sequence: CASSFRTGLNSGNTIYF.

The rearrangement joins TRBV12-5 to TRBJ2-1, with 8 bases identical to TRBD1. The germline gives CDR1 LGHNT, CDR2 FRNRAP. The CDR3 loop spans 18 amino acids. The trim removed 2 bases at V and 2 bases at J, leaving 11 bases unmatched. The CDR3 sequence: CASGLSTGGLAAYNEQFF. The CDR3 nucleotides are TGTGCTAGTGGTTTGTCCACAGGGGGGCTAGCAGCCTACAATGAGCAGTTCTTC. Full variable domain (outside the CDR3, taken from reference TRBV12-5 and TRBJ2-1): DARVTQTPRHKVTEMGQEVTMRCQPILGHNTVFWYRQTMMQGLELLAYFRNRAPLDDSGMPKDRFSAEMPDATLATLKIQPSEPRDSAVYFCASGLSTGGLAAYNEQFFGPGTRLTVL.

The chain employs TRBV29-1 and TRBJ1-2; the match to TRBD1 covers 7 bases. Germline trimming cut 6 bases from V and 5 bases from J; bases unmatched to any gene: 9. The CDR3 length is 13 residues. Germline lookup yields CDR1 SQVTM and CDR2 ANQGSEA. The DNA for the CDR3 is TGCAGCGTCCACCCTCCGGGACAGTATGGCTACACCTTC. It translates to CSVHPPGQYGYTF.

The table lists this clonotype with many counts. The chain combines TRBV6-2 or TRBV6-3 with TRBJ2-7, with D uncertain. Germline CDR1 MNHEY, CDR2 SVGEGT. Trimming stripped 4 bases from V and 6 bases from J, with 22 bases between. The CDR3 contains 16 residues. The CDR3 loop reads CASSLWPSGSRTEQYF. The CDR3 coding sequence is TGTGCCAGCAGTTTATGGCCGTCTGGAAGTAGGACCGAGCAGTACTTC.

The chain recombines TRBV5-1 with TRBJ2-3, with 9 bases matching TRBD1. This CDR3 has 18 residues. The ends lost 4 bases at V and 3 bases at J; junction bases unmatched: 15. Germline CDR1 is SGHRS and CDR2 is YFSETQ. CDR3 sequence (DNA): TGCGCCAGCAGCCCGGGACAGGGCGGTGCGGGAGTGACAGATACGCAGTATTTT. Residues: CASSPGQGGAGVTDTQYF.

This clonotype was observed a few times. This chain links TRBV20-1 with TRBJ1-4, with D uncertain. Trimming left V 2 bases short and J 3 bases short, with 7 bases between. Germline lookup yields CDR1 DFQATT and CDR2 SNEGSKA (reference sequence). The CDR3 loop spans 13 amino acids. CDR3 in amino acids: CSARQASNEKLFF. The CDR3 nucleotides read TGCAGTGCTAGACAGGCCTCTAATGAAAAACTGTTTTTT.

This clonotype was recorded a few times. V is TRBV7-9 and J is TRBJ1-4, with D perhaps matching TRBD1 (5 bases). The CDR3 runs to 15 residues. V lost 5 bases and J 2 bases, leaving 12 bases between the germline ends. Germline CDR1 reads SEHNR; CDR2 reads FQNEAQ (reference sequence). CDR3: CASSPSRGTNEKLFF. The CDR3 nucleotides are TGTGCCAGCAGCCCTTCCCGGGGCACTAATGAAAAACTGTTTTTT.

In this sample, this clonotype turned up many times. The CDR3 reads CASSTRVTGGEEKLFF. The CDR3 DNA reads TGTGCCAGCAGCACCCGAGTGACAGGGGGAGAAGAAAAACTGTTTTTT. The chain carries TRBV7-6 and TRBJ1-4, with 9 bases identical to TRBD1. CDR3 size: 16 residues. CDR1 is SGHVS, CDR2 FNYEAQ, per germline. V was pared by 5 bases and J by 8 bases, with 12 bases of the junction left unmatched.

This chain links TRBV12-3 or TRBV12-4 with TRBJ2-2; perhaps TRBD1 as D (5 bases). This CDR3 has 14 residues. The V end was cut by 6 bases, the J end by 2 bases, with 10 bases between. The CDR3 DNA sequence: TGTGCCAGCAGGCAACAGGAAAACACCGGGGAGCTGTTTTTT. It yields the protein CASRQQENTGELFF.

This clonotype has at least ten counts. The chain uses TRBV5-1 and TRBJ1-2, with D perhaps TRBD1 (6 bases). V dropped 4 bases and J dropped 1 base, with 14 bases sitting between them. Germline values: CDR1 SGHRS, CDR2 YFSETQ. CDR3 length: 15 residues. The CDR3 region is CASSPQTGINYGYTF. The CDR3 region has the DNA TGCGCCAGCAGCCCACAGACAGGAATTAACTATGGCTACACCTTC.